This entry lists 17 T cell receptor beta chains sequenced from one sample in a study of T-cell memory formation after mild COVID-19. TCRdb recomputed calls from the 5' RACE reads with MiXCR, one row per CDR3 protein. In the table there are 280,000 or so distinct CDR3 sequences, roughly 8.2% of which are singletons. The sequenced sample consisted of PBMCs or a T cell subset sorted from them (not recorded which). Source of these receptors: a man between 18 and 29 years old who had mild COVID-19 (a few samples of this study predate the infection). Cell type and time point are not known.

The chain combines TRBV21-1 with TRBJ2-5. TRBV21-1 is deemed a pseudogene. The CDR3 is 13 amino acids. The CDR3 here is CASTTGVWETQYF. For the CDR3, the DNA is TGTGCCAGCACCACAGGGGTTTGGGAGACCCAGTACTTC.

This clonotype was observed a few times. The chain couples TRBV20-1 to TRBJ2-3; D possibly corresponds to TRBD1 (5 bases). The germline CDR1 and CDR2 sequences are DFQATT and SNEGSKA (reference sequence). Trimming took 6 bases from V and 2 from J, leaving 18 bases between them. This CDR3 contains 15 residues. The CDR3 DNA is TGCAGTGCCGCGTCGCCAAAGACAGTCACAGATACGCAGTATTTT. As protein: CSAASPKTVTDTQYF.

The chain combines TRBV9 with TRBJ1-3, with D uncertain. The CDR3 runs 14 residues. With 2 bases removed from V and 0 bases from J, the gap between germline ends came to 6 bases. Germline lookup yields CDR1 SGDLS and CDR2 YYNGEE. The CDR3 bases are TGTGCCAGCAGCGTCGAGAGCTCTGGAAACACCATATATTTT. Residues: CASSVESSGNTIYF.

The table lists this clonotype with a few counts. The genes are TRBV6-2 or TRBV6-3 and TRBJ2-1; possible D gene TRBD1, 5 bases. V dropped 2 bases and J dropped 0 bases, with 11 bases sitting between them. CDR1 and CDR2 (germline): MNHEY, SVGEGT. CDR3 length: 16 amino acids. The CDR3 DNA follows: TGTGCCAGCAGTTACCCCCAGGGTCCCTCCTACAATGAGCAGTTCTTC. Its translation: CASSYPQGPSYNEQFF.

This clonotype was observed a handful of times. The rearrangement links TRBV5-1 to TRBJ2-7, with TRBD1 identical over 8 bases. J lost 0 bases, V lost 2 bases, and 4 bases had no gene match. CDR1 is SGHRS, CDR2 YFSETQ, per germline. This CDR3 is built from 15 residues. The CDR3 loop reads CASSFTGGNSYEQYF. The DNA of the CDR3 is TGCGCCAGCAGCTTTACAGGGGGGAACTCCTACGAGCAGTACTTC.

This clonotype was found a few times. This chain uses TRBV27 with TRBJ2-3; 8 bases map to TRBD2. The CDR3 is made up of 15 amino acids. CDR1 is MNHEY, CDR2 SMNVEV, per germline (reference sequence). Trimming at V came to 4 bases and at J to 7 bases, leaving 10 bases not matched to a gene. The CDR3 is CASSSSGGPLYTQYF. In nucleotides, the CDR3 is TGTGCCAGCAGTTCGAGCGGGGGCCCGCTTTATACGCAGTATTTT.

The chain joins TRBV3-1 to TRBJ1-3; no clear D gene. Per the germline V gene, CDR1 is LGHDT and CDR2 is YNNKEL (reference sequence). V was trimmed by 6 bases and J by 3 bases, leaving 3 bases between them. The CDR3 loop spans 11 amino acids. The CDR3 region is CASRVGNTIYF. For the CDR3, the DNA is TGTGCCAGCAGGGTTGGAAACACCATATATTTT.

This clonotype was recorded at least ten times. This chain uses TRBV11-2 with TRBJ2-3; 13 bases are a match to TRBD2. Germline loops: CDR1 SGHAT, CDR2 FQNNGV. The trim removed 1 base at V and 2 bases at J, leaving 3 bases unmatched. The CDR3 consists of 17 residues. The CDR3 DNA follows: TGTGCCAGCAGCTTAGCAGGGACTAGCGGGAACACAGATACGCAGTATTTT. It encodes CASSLAGTSGNTDTQYF.

This clonotype turned up a few times. This chain links TRBV5-1 with TRBJ2-4; 11 bases fit TRBD2. The CDR3 spans 14 residues. The V gene end was trimmed by 8 bases and the J gene end by 1 base; junction bases not matched to a gene: 2. Per the germline V gene, CDR1 is SGHRS and CDR2 is YFSETQ. This CDR3 is CASSGGAAKNIQYF. The CDR3, as DNA: TGCGCCAGTAGCGGGGGGGCTGCCAAAAACATTCAGTACTTC. Variable domain in full (rest from reference TRBV5-1 and TRBJ2-4): KAGVTQTPRYLIKTRGQQVTLSCSPISGHRSVSWYQQTPGQGLQFLFEYFSETQRNKGNFPGRFSGRQFSNSRSEMNVSTLELGDSALYLCASSGGAAKNIQYFGAGTRLSVL.

The sample holds a few counts of this clonotype. The V call is TRBV7-9, the J call TRBJ1-4, with TRBD1 identical over 8 bases. Germline V gene sequence: CDR1 SEHNR, CDR2 FQNEAQ (reference sequence). This CDR3 contains 16 residues. J lost 5 bases, V lost 5 bases, and 10 bases had no gene match. This CDR3 is CASSPMGTGWNEKLFF. In DNA, the CDR3 is TGTGCCAGCAGCCCAATGGGGACAGGATGGAATGAAAAACTGTTTTTT. The variable domain in full, with the rest retrieved from reference TRBV7-9 and TRBJ1-4, is DTGVSQNPRHKITKRGQNVTFRCDPISEHNRLYWYRQTLGQGPEFLTYFQNEAQLEKSRLLSDRFSAERPKGSFSTLEIQRTEQGDSAMYLCASSPMGTGWNEKLFFGSGTQLSVL.

This chain joins TRBV4-3 and TRBJ2-1; D call uncertain. Trimming cost V 0 bases and J 0 bases, with 6 bases left between them. CDR1 and CDR2 (germline): LGHNA, YSLEER. CDR3 length equals 15 residues. The CDR3 region is CASSQDLSSYNEQFF. The CDR3 coding sequence is TGCGCCAGCAGCCAAGATCTCAGCTCCTACAATGAGCAGTTCTTC.

The chain links TRBV6-2 or TRBV6-3 to TRBJ1-5; TRBD1 is a possible D gene (5 bases). The V end was cut by 2 bases, the J end by 4 bases, with 9 bases between. CDR1 and CDR2 (germline): MNHEY, SVGEGT. This CDR3 contains 14 residues. This CDR3 reads CASSYRGGNQPQHF. The CDR3 DNA is TGTGCCAGCAGTTACAGGGGAGGAAATCAGCCCCAGCATTTT.

This clonotype was counted a few times. The rearrangement joins TRBV5-1 to TRBJ2-7; D perhaps matches TRBD2 (6 bases). The CDR3 totals 14 residues. V lost 3 bases and J 2 bases, leaving 12 bases between the germline ends. Germline loops: CDR1 SGHRS, CDR2 YFSETQ. The CDR3 DNA reads TGCGCCAGCAGCTCTTCGGGACTCGCCTACGAGCAGTACTTC. Translating gives CASSSSGLAYEQYF.

This clonotype has more than one count but fewer than ten. V and J are TRBV12-3 or TRBV12-4 and TRBJ1-2, with unresolved D. This CDR3 has 12 amino acids. V was pared by 6 bases and J by 2 bases, with 7 bases between. CDR3 sequence (DNA): TGTGCCAGCAGCCCTCCGAACTATGGCTACACCTTC. Protein sequence: CASSPPNYGYTF.

This clonotype was detected ten times or more. The CDR3 nucleotides are TGTGCCAGCAGCTTATCACAGGACCAAGAGACCCAGTACTTC. It codes for CASSLSQDQETQYF. The chain uses TRBV7-9 and TRBJ2-5; maybe TRBD1 (5 bases). The CDR3 has 14 residues. Trimming removed 2 bases at V and 0 bases at J, with 7 bases between. The germline gives CDR1 SEHNR, CDR2 FQNEAQ (reference sequence).

This clonotype turned up a few times. The genes are TRBV12-3 or TRBV12-4 and TRBJ1-2; TRBD1 is a possible D gene (5 bases). This CDR3 region has 12 residues. V lost 6 bases, J lost 7 bases, and 12 bases lay in between. The CDR3 region is CASRLGRSGYTF. DNA of the CDR3: TGTGCCAGCAGACTGGGACGGAGTGGCTACACCTTC.

This clonotype has a count of ten or more. The chain links TRBV5-1 to TRBJ1-2, with TRBD1 as a possible D gene (6 bases). V lost 0 bases and J lost 4, with 10 bases in between. The CDR3 totals 14 residues. CDR1 and CDR2 (germline): SGHRS, YFSETQ. The CDR3 sequence: CASSLGQGTYGYTF. CDR3 nucleotides: TGCGCCAGCAGCTTGGGCCAGGGGACCTATGGCTACACCTTC. The full variable domain, its missing parts supplied by reference TRBV5-1 and TRBJ1-2, is KAGVTQTPRYLIKTRGQQVTLSCSPISGHRSVSWYQQTPGQGLQFLFEYFSETQRNKGNFPGRFSGRQFSNSRSEMNVSTLELGDSALYLCASSLGQGTYGYTFGSGTRLTVV.